The T cell receptor (beta chain) under discussion was sequenced for a study of yellow fever vaccine responses in identical twins. J gave up 6 bases and V 6 bases, and 10 bases lay outside the gene matches. Looked up from germline, CDR1 is SGHVS and CDR2 is FQNEAQ. This CDR3 comprises 15 residues. Note on this clonotype: The antigen is undetermined.

TCRdb itself ran the RT-PCR reads through MiXCR, one entry per CDR3 protein. The sample consists of around 15,000 distinct CDR3 sequences, 82% of them appearing once. Study-level findings and limits: Reportedly, twins showed a vaccine T cell response that looked partly convergent and partly personalized.

The sequencing here drew on T cells from blood (PBMCs), unsorted or a sorted subset (not recorded which), taken before or after yellow fever vaccination (not recorded which). The receptor was derived from a woman under 30 who received the yellow fever vaccine. This chain joins TRBV7-8 and TRBJ2-1, with TRBD1 identical over 8 bases. The CDR3 DNA reads TGTGCCAGCAGTCGAAGGACAGGGAGTAGCAATGAGCAGTTCTTC. Encoded protein: CASSRRTGSSNEQFF.